What follows are 9 T cell receptor beta chains derived from one specimen sequenced in a study of blood T cell repertoires in COVID-19. Libraries were prepared by immunoSEQ multiplex PCR; TCRdb keeps only in-frame clonotypes and omits some of them. There are tens of thousands of clones in the sample; around 83% occur only once, and under 6% lies in the top ten. Sequenced: peripheral blood. All receptors come from a man older than 75 with acute or convalescent COVID-19.

Comments on this clone: An end of the junction differs from the germline gene, which may be a read error. The sample has other DNA sequences that encode this CDR3 too. CDR3 sequence (DNA): TGTGCCAGCAGTGAGGAAGCGGGAGTAGGGGAGACTCAGTACTTC. Protein: CASSEEAGVGETQYF. J is TRBJ2-5 and V is TRBV6-1; 8 bases are shared with TRBD2. CDR3 size: 15 residues. Germline values: CDR1 MNHNS, CDR2 SASEGT.

CDR3 nucleotide sequence: TGTGCCAGCAGTGAAGTTCATGACAGGAGTTATGGCTACACCTTC. Translation gives CASSEVHDRSYGYTF. This rearrangement joins TRBV6-1 to TRBJ1-2, with D possibly being TRBD1 (6 bases). V was pared by 1 base and J by 5 bases, with 14 bases between. This CDR3 is 15 amino acids long. CDR1 and CDR2 from the germline V gene are MNHNS and SASEGT.

The chain joins TRBV11-2 to TRBJ1-6, with D maybe TRBD1 (5 bases). Germline values: CDR1 SGHAT, CDR2 FQNNGV. The CDR3 runs 16 residues. Trimming took off 2 bases at V and 8 bases at J, with 16 bases between the two ends. CDR3 amino acids: CASSLLFRGWDSPLHF. The CDR3 coding sequence is TGTGCCAGCAGCTTATTATTTCGGGGGTGGGATTCACCCCTCCACTTT.

This sequence joins TRBV5-1 and TRBJ1-1; 7 bases are a match to TRBD1. The CDR3 is made up of 15 amino acids. Germline trimming cut 0 bases from V and 2 bases from J; bases unmatched to any gene: 4. Germline V CDR1 and CDR2: SGHRS, YFSETQ. The CDR3 region has the DNA TGCGCCAGCAGCTTGGATCCAGGGGGTAACACTGAAGCTTTCTTT. Protein sequence: CASSLDPGGNTEAFF.

The rearrangement joins TRBV7-2 to TRBJ2-7; the match to TRBD1 covers 9 bases. The CDR3 is 15 residues long. The junction had 6 bases not matched to a gene; V was cut back by 4 bases and J by 2 bases. Germline V gives CDR1 SGHTA, CDR2 FQGNSA. The CDR3 protein is CASSSRDRAPYEQYF. The CDR3 nucleotides are TGTGCCAGCAGCTCCCGGGACAGGGCCCCCTACGAGCAGTACTTC.

The chain has TRBV3-1 (or the pseudogene TRBV3-2) and TRBJ1-6; D not certain. This CDR3 has 14 residues. With 0 bases removed from V and 10 bases from J, the gap between germline ends came to 10 bases. Germline CDR1 and CDR2: LGHDT and YNNKEL (reference sequence). CDR3 sequence reads: CASSQDWPVSPLHF. The CDR3 DNA reads TGTGCCAGCAGCCAAGATTGGCCAGTGTCACCCCTCCACTTT.

This clone came up once. This sequence joins TRBV6-1 and TRBJ1-2; tentatively, D is TRBD1 (6 bases). The CDR3 sequence is 12 residues long. The V gene's germline CDR1 is MNHNS and CDR2 SASEGT. The ends were cut back, 3 bases at V and 10 bases at J, with 12 bases in the middle. CDR3 DNA: TGTGCCAGCAGTGACCCCCGACAGGACTACACCTTC. Amino acid sequence: CASSDPRQDYTF.

J is TRBJ1-2 and V is TRBV6-5; 7 bases align to TRBD1. The CDR3 consists of 14 residues. Germline loops: CDR1 MNHEY, CDR2 SVGAGI. Trimming took 4 bases from V and 6 from J; bases not matched to a gene: 8. The CDR3 protein is CASSSQGGSHGYTF. The CDR3 DNA sequence: TGTGCCAGCAGTTCCCAGGGGGGAAGTCATGGCTACACCTTC.

This clone was picked up one time. Other DNA sequences in this specimen translate into the identical CDR3. The rearrangement joins TRBV3-1 (or the pseudogene TRBV3-2) to TRBJ2-7, with D unresolved. Trimming stripped 2 bases from V and 1 base from J, with 3 bases between. Looked up from germline, CDR1 is LGHDT and CDR2 is YNNKEL (reference sequence). CDR3 length equals 12 residues. CDR3 nucleotides: TGTGCCAGCAGCCAAACATCCTACGAGCAGTACTTC. It encodes CASSQTSYEQYF.